This TCR beta chain emerged from a study of neurological immune-mediated disorders. TCRdb reanalysed the 5' RACE reads using MiXCR and keeps one entry per CDR3 protein. The table shows 55,000 to 75,000 distinct CDR3 sequences, with about 13% occurring only once. The ends were cut back, 1 base at V and 7 bases at J, with 14 bases in the middle. CDR1 is SGHTA and CDR2 is FQGNSA in the germline V gene. This CDR3 comprises 14 residues. This clonotype was observed at least ten times. This chain joins TRBV7-2 and TRBJ2-7; D gene unclear. The sample comprised PBMCs. This receptor was taken from a woman aged 55-75 years with HTLV-1-associated myelopathy (HAM/TSP). The CDR3: CASSLELPSFEQYF. The CDR3 DNA follows: TGTGCCAGCAGCTTAGAGCTACCTAGTTTTGAGCAGTACTTC.